This T cell receptor (beta chain) was profiled in a study of cytomegalovirus exposure and HLA in healthy donors. Study observations and caveats: About 87% or about 30% of the time was how often most TCR beta V segments were productive, according to an earlier analysis. What a later analysis reportedly showed was that an Asian-associated ancestry cluster had fewer N-insertions than the approximately 700-donor mean.

Primers included in the PCR were 60 Vbeta and 13 Jbeta primers. Authors' methods: A later analysis counted roughly 74 million unique TCR beta chains, some 12 million shared. The assay was immunoSEQ multiplex PCR, and TCRdb's table has in-frame clones only and misses some. Clonal size and the V and J genes are those of that table, whereas D and trimming came from the DNA. Of approximately 59,000 clones detected, 70% to 80% appear once; the ten largest clones hold around 3%. CDR3 length: 16 residues. V lost 3 bases and J lost 2; bases outside the gene matches: 8. The germline CDR1 and CDR2 sequences are GTSNPN and SVGIG (reference sequence). Worth noting for this clone: The antigen remains undetermined.

The chain is built from TRBV30 and TRBJ2-2, with TRBD1 matching over 8 bases. This clonotype was obtained from a girl between 5 and 17 years old in good health and CMV-seropositive. Sequenced sample: PBMCs. CDR3 sequence (DNA): TGTGCCTGGAGAAGAACCGGGACAGGTAACACCGGGGAGCTGTTTTTT. Translating it yields CAWRRTGTGNTGELFF.